A few counts support the clone carrying this TCR beta chain. Its matching antigen is unknown. From the RT-PCR reads, TCRdb called clonotypes with MiXCR, one entry per CDR3 protein. This table holds almost 250,000 distinct CDR3 sequences, 12% found once. The data are from a study of response to subunit inactivated influenza vaccine. Study-level findings and limits: Each seasonal flu vaccination may recruit only limited new T cells, authors suggested.

Germline V gives CDR1 SGHRS, CDR2 YFSETQ. Between the trimmed V and J ends, which lost 3 bases and 7 bases, there was a span of 20 bases. The CDR3 loop spans 15 amino acids. The sample here was non-naive T cells sorted from PBMCs, taken around 15 days before vaccination. This chain links TRBV5-1 with TRBJ2-7; TRBD2 might be the D (5 bases). The origin of this receptor is a man aged 50 to 59 who received an inactivated influenza vaccine. The CDR3 sequence is CASSSDPTRKWEQYF. In nucleotides, the CDR3 is TGCGCCAGCAGCTCAGACCCCACTAGAAAGTGGGAGCAGTACTTC.